This T cell receptor (beta chain) was identified in a study of T cells in Graves' hyperthyroidism and ophthalmopathy (dated by TCRdb to the late 2010s). General notes on the study: Peripheral blood samples were taken at initial diagnosis, before any treatment was given. TCR V-J signatures able to tell the groups apart were searched for in a discovery cohort of approximately 95 patients, of whom 43 had Graves' ophthalmopathy and roughly 59 had stable Graves' hyperthyroidism. Prospective prediction of ophthalmopathy was tested in an independent validation cohort consisting of 18 hyperthyroidism patients and some 17 patients who later progressed to ophthalmopathy. For training and testing, the roughly 100 patients in the discovery cohort were randomly divided in a 7:3 ratio. Thyroid tissue and blood T-cell repertoires from about six Graves' hyperthyroidism patients were also compared in the study. After blood sampling, hyperthyroidism patients were treated with methimazole at a starting dose of 30 mg daily, and ophthalmopathy patients were treated with high-dose intravenous methylprednisolone. The paper reports TCR Vbeta CDR3 sequencing of 140 or so peripheral blood samples: 43 ophthalmopathy, under 85 hyperthyroidism and around 17 progressor patients. Beyond this particular receptor, the publication reports: A 13 V-J signature model separated ophthalmopathy from stable hyperthyroidism, with roughly 88% sensitivity and just under 84% specificity in cross-validation and 80%/75% in testing. No statistical method was used to fix the sample size in advance, and group allocation was not hidden from the investigators. During validation, the model predicted progression to ophthalmopathy a median of about 5.9 months ahead of onset, with around 71% sensitivity and about 72% specificity. Blood samples also contained most of the expanded thyroid clonotypes (frequency above 0.001), which suggests that blood repertoires may reflect thyroid immune responses.

Ophthalmopathy patients had moderately to severely active disease, with a Clinical Activity Score of 3 or more, a NOSPECS grade of 4 or more, and a disease duration of less than 3 months. The study excluded patients with uncontrolled infections, other autoimmune diseases, pregnancy or lactation. Clinical symptoms, serum thyroxine and TRAb, thyroid ultrasound, and orbital computed tomography formed the basis for the diagnoses. Ficoll-Paque density gradient centrifugation was used to isolate PBMCs from around 10 ml of fresh peripheral blood. Total RNA was extracted using Trizol reagent, and RNA quality was assessed on an Agilent 2100 Bioanalyzer. This clonotype was seen many times. There is no known antigen for this receptor. No much larger clonotype is one base removed from it; base qualities were not supplied. TCR beta CDR3 regions were amplified from RNA transcripts. The TCR CDR3 was subjected to a first round of RT-PCR using the HTBI primer set and the Qiagen OneStep RT-PCR kit. A second multiplex PCR round built the libraries, followed by size selection and purification. Paired-end sequencing of the libraries was performed with 100 bp reads on an Illumina HiSeq2000. The study's own analysis went as follows. SOAPnuke was used to process the raw data, with reads discarded if the reads contained adapters or uncalled bases, had a mean Phred below 15, or lacked an exact constant-primer or identifier match. High-quality paired reads were merged with COPE v1.2.5, and unique nucleotide sequences were defined as clonotypes. MiTCR v1.1 was used to align clonotypes to the IMGT TRBV, TRBD and TRBJ reference segments. The analysis included only V-J combinations with a frequency above 0.0001, which together covered 99% to 99.2% of the repertoires. The TCS score was defined as the ratio of F50 (clonal expansion) to E x V (chaos), calculated using BLOSUM62-based TCRdist between CDR3 peptides within each V-J. Welch's t-statistics and random forest reduced fewer than 550 V-J features to about 12, which were used in a naive Bayes classifier (R e1071). The Morisita-Horn index was used to measure how similar the thyroid and blood repertoires were. TCRdb trimmed public reads at Q25 via fastp, called clones via MiXCR and kept in-frame beta chains. Duplicate CDR3 protein sequences are folded into a single record with the most common DNA and genes. These V and J calls are TCRdb output, not the study's own analysis. Present in this sample are fewer than 750,000 distinct CDR3 sequences, about 15% of which were seen just once. The top ten clones comprise around 4.1% of the sample.

From the germline V gene, CDR1 is MNHEY and CDR2 is SVGAGI. The CDR3 covers 16 residues, taking in both the cysteine and the phenylalanine. The retained sequence is limited to the CDR3, 48 bases, with the frame set at the first base. From V the trimming removes 2 bases and from J it removes 9 bases, while the gene matches leave 11 bases of the junction unaccounted for. Recombination linked TRBV6-5 to TRBJ1-5, with 9 bases matching TRBD1. The receptor comes from a woman aged 40-49 years with Graves' ophthalmopathy. The sequenced material came from blood. The DNA sequence reads TGTGCCAGCAGTTACGCCCCGGGACAGGGACGCGGGCCCCAGCATTTT. This translates into CASSYAPGQGRGPQHF.